The 2 T cell receptor beta chains presented below share a single source sample, sequenced in a study of regulatory T cells in long-lasting Graves disease. The time point is: persistent/refractory GD, antithyroid drugs over 5 years with positive TRAb. The TCR library was made from RNA that had been extracted from PBMCs in TRIzol. TCR beta libraries were built with iRepertoire HTBI primers and Arm-PCR of CDR3 regions. One entry per CDR3 protein, called by TCRdb with MiXCR from the multiplex PCR reads. The sample has approximately 690,000 distinct CDR3 sequences; 30% are singletons. The source was peripheral blood mononuclear cells (PBMCs), collected when the disease was refractory, from a patient treated with antithyroid drugs. Source of these receptors: a female donor with Graves disease.

This rearrangement joins TRBV28 to TRBJ1-2; no firm D call. This CDR3 region has 14 residues. From germline, CDR1 is MDHEN and CDR2 SYDVKM. V was trimmed by 8 bases and J by 8 bases, leaving 21 bases between them. The CDR3 DNA sequence: TGTGCCAGCCGACGGACCGGACCCGGGAGGGGCTACACCTTC. Protein: CASRRTGPGRGYTF.

The V call is TRBV7-2, the J call TRBJ1-5; D unclear. Trimming stripped 1 base from V and 11 bases from J, with 15 bases between. The CDR3 extends over 14 amino acids. Germline values: CDR1 SGHTA, CDR2 FQGNSA. CDR3 bases: TGTGCCAGCAGCTTAGGGTCCGGGATGAAGACCCAGCATTTT. It specifies CASSLGSGMKTQHF. Based on the CDR3 plus reference TRBV7-2 and TRBJ1-5, the full variable domain is GAGVSQSPSNKVTEKGKDVELRCDPISGHTALYWYRQSLGQGLEFLIYFQGNSAPDKSGLPSDRFSAERTGGSVSTLTIQRTQQEDSAVYLCASSLGSGMKTQHFGDGTRLSIL.